The 4 T cell receptor beta chains below come from one sample, sequenced in a study of T cell changes during pregnancy in multiple sclerosis. Measured with immunoSEQ multiplex PCR; TCRdb has only the in-frame clones, and not every one. The table shows 33,000 or so clones, with around nine tenths occurring only once. The material sequenced was CD8+ T cells from peripheral blood mononuclear cells, taken in the second trimester of pregnancy. These receptors originate from a female donor with multiple sclerosis, enrolled in a pregnancy study.

This rearrangement joins TRBV9 to TRBJ2-5, with 8 bases lining up with TRBD2. Germline-derived CDR1 and CDR2 are SGDLS and YYNGEE. The junction had 3 bases not matched to a gene; V was cut back by 3 bases and J by 5 bases. The CDR3 covers 13 residues. CDR3 residues: CASSGSGSETQYF. The CDR3 region has the DNA TGTGCCAGCAGCGGAAGCGGGAGTGAGACCCAGTACTTC. Drawing the rest from reference TRBV9 and TRBJ2-5, the complete variable domain is DSGVTQTPKHLITATGQRVTLRCSPRSGDLSVYWYQQSLDQGLQFLIQYYNGEERAKGNILERFSAQQFPDLHSELNLSSLELGDSALYFCASSGSGSETQYFGPGTRLLVL.

This chain joins TRBV28 and TRBJ1-2; 7 bases agree with TRBD1. The J segment lost 3 bases and the V segment lost 0 bases, leaving 1 base of the junction unmatched. The germline V gene encodes CDR1 MDHEN and CDR2 SYDVKM. There are 14 residues in the CDR3. CDR3 loop: CASSLWTGHYGYTF. The CDR3 bases are TGTGCCAGCAGTTTATGGACAGGGCACTATGGCTACACCTTC.

J is TRBJ2-7 and V is TRBV27; 10 nucleotides align to TRBD2. This CDR3 is built from 16 residues. Germline V lookup: CDR1 MNHEY, CDR2 SMNVEV (reference sequence). J gave up 0 bases and V 5 bases, and 7 bases lay outside the gene matches. The CDR3: CASSPRGLASSYEQYF. The CDR3 bases are TGTGCCAGCAGTCCGCGGGGACTAGCGAGCTCCTACGAGCAGTACTTC.

J is TRBJ1-5 and V is TRBV7-6; weak D call: TRBD1 (5 bases). The CDR3 totals 16 residues. V was shortened by 5 bases and J by 6 bases, with 20 bases between the two germline ends. Germline-derived CDR1 and CDR2 are SGHVS and FNYEAQ. DNA for the CDR3: TGTGCCAGCAGCCCCTGGGGGGTAGACGGACCTCAGCCCCAGCATTTT. Translation gives CASSPWGVDGPQPQHF.